The entry below gives a single T cell receptor (beta chain) sequence along with its context. Antigen: not known. The data were obtained in a study of T cells in narcolepsy. On the study more broadly: Enrolled donors included narcolepsy type 1 or type 2 patients and healthy controls. Study-wide results and limits: Comparing one patient's CSF and blood CD4+ clonotypes highlighted HCRT- and TRIB2-specific autoreactive clonotypes. Healthy controls reportedly lacked the autoreactive clonotypes serially found in patients' blood. No autoreactive T cell clone sequences appeared in some memory CD4+ repertoires.

Profiled with immunoSEQ multiplex PCR; TCRdb holds only in-frame clones, not every one. The sample lists tens of thousands of clones, approximately 78% occurring once. V lost 3 bases and J 2 bases, leaving 11 bases between the germline ends. The germline gives CDR1 MNHEY, CDR2 SMNVEV (reference sequence). This CDR3 comprises 15 residues. The sequencing input was CD45RA- memory CD4+ T cells from PBMCs. This chain connects TRBV27 to TRBJ1-5; no definite D call. The source of this sequence is a human donor with narcolepsy. The CDR3 DNA reads TGTGCCAGCAGTTTCGACCCGGGTGGCAATCAGCCCCAGCATTTT. Encoded protein: CASSFDPGGNQPQHF.